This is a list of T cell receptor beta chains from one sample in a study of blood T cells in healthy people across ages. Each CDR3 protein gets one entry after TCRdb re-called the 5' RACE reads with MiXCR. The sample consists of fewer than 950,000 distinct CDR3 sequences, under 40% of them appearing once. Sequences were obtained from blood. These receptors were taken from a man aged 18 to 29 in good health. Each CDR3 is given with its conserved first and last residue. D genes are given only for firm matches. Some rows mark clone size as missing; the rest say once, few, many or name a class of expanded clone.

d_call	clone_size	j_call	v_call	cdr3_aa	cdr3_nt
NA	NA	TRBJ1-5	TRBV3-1	CASSSGPSSNQPQHF	TGTGCCAGCAGCTCCGGCCCGAGTAGCAATCAGCCCCAGCATTTT
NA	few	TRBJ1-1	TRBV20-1	CSAPHGGNTEAFF	TGCAGTGCCCCCCACGGGGGGAACACTGAAGCTTTCTTT
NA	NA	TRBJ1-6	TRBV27	CAGSPEVWSSYNSPLHF	TGTGCCGGCAGCCCCGAGGTGTGGAGCTCCTATAATTCACCCCTCCACTTT
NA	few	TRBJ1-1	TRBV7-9	CASSSKVLNTEAFF	TGTGCCAGCAGCTCCAAGGTTCTGAACACTGAAGCTTTCTTT
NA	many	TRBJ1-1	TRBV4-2	CASSPGGGGTEAFF	TGTGCCAGCAGCCCTGGGGGGGGTGGCACTGAAGCTTTCTTT
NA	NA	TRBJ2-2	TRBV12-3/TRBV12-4	CASSSDRRSDTGELFF	TGTGCCAGCAGTTCAGACAGGAGGAGTGACACCGGGGAGCTGTTTTTT
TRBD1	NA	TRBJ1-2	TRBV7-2	CASSWKGAYGYTF	TGTGCCAGCAGCTGGAAGGGGGCCTATGGCTACACCTTC
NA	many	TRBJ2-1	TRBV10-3	CAISESTEQFF	TGTGCCATCAGTGAGTCGACAGAGCAGTTCTTC
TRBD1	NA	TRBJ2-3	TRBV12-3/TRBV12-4	CASSSGTASILVQYF	TGTGCCAGCAGTTCCGGGACAGCCTCAATTTTAGTGCAGTATTTT
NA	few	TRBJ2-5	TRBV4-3	CASSQDLQALETQYF	TGCGCCAGCAGCCAAGATCTCCAGGCCCTGGAGACCCAGTACTTC
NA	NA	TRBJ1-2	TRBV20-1	CSAIVGEDLYGYTF	TGCAGTGCTATCGTCGGAGAGGATCTCTATGGCTACACCTTC
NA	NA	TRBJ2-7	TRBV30	CAWGNYELYF	TGTGCCTGGGGTAATTACGAGCTGTACTTC
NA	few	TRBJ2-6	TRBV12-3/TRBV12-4	CASSRSPGANVLTF	TGTGCCAGCAGTCGCAGTCCTGGGGCCAACGTCCTGACTTTC
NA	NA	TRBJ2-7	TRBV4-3	CASSQGSGQGYHEQYF	TGCGCCAGCAGCCAAGGGTCGGGGCAGGGTTACCATGAGCAGTACTTC
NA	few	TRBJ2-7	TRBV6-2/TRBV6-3	CASSYGWSLSYEQYF	TGTGCCAGCAGTTACGGGTGGAGCCTCTCCTACGAGCAGTACTTC
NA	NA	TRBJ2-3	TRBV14	CASSQMGARDTQYF	TGTGCCAGCAGCCAAATGGGGGCCCGGGATACGCAGTATTTT
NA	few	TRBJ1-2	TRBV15	CATSRPTFSGYTF	TGTGCCACCAGCAGGCCGACATTTTCGGGCTACACCTTC
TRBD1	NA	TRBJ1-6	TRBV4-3	CASSRGTANSPLHF	TGCGCCAGCAGCCGCGGGACAGCCAATTCACCCCTCCACTTT
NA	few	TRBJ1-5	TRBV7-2	CASSHPGHNQPQHF	TGTGCCAGCAGCCACCCGGGGCACAATCAGCCCCAGCATTTT
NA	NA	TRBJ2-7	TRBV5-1	CASSLVQSSYEQYF	TGCGCCAGCAGCTTGGTTCAGAGCTCCTACGAGCAGTACTTC
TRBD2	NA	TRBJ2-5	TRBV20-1	CSATRTSGGHIQETQYF	TGCAGTGCTACCCGGACTAGCGGGGGGCACATCCAAGAGACCCAGTACTTC
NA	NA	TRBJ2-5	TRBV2	CASRPGLTYNEQYF	TGTGCCAGCAGACCAGGACTAACCTACAATGAGCAGTACTTC
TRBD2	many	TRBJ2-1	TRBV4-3	CASSRGLAGSSYNEQFF	TGCGCCAGCAGCCGGGGACTAGCGGGGAGCTCCTACAATGAGCAGTTCTTC
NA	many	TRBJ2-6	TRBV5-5	CASSLAPQASSGANVLTF	TGTGCCAGCAGCTTGGCCCCGCAGGCCAGCTCTGGGGCCAACGTCCTGACTTTC
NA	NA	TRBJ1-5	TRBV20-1	CSARDINQPQHF	TGCAGTGCTAGAGATATAAATCAGCCCCAGCATTTT
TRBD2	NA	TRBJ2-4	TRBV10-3	CAISPAGLLEQYF	TGTGCCATCAGCCCAGCGGGGCTTCTGGAGCAGTACTTC
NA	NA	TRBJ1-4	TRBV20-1	CSARNSDPGGEKLFF	TGCAGTGCTAGAAACTCTGACCCAGGCGGCGAAAAACTGTTTTTT
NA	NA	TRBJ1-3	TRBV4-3	CASSQGDRSGNTIYF	TGCGCCAGCAGCCAAGGGGACCGCTCTGGAAACACCATATATTTT
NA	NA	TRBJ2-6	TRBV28	CASSPHRSGANVLTF	TGTGCCAGCAGTCCACACCGCTCTGGGGCCAACGTCCTGACTTTC
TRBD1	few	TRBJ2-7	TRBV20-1	CSARASGQANYEQYF	TGCAGTGCTAGAGCAAGCGGACAGGCGAACTACGAGCAGTACTTC
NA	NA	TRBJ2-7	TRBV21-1	CASSKHGYNEQYF	TGTGCCAGCAGCAAACACGGGTACAATGAGCAGTACTTC
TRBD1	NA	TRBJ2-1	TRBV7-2	CASSPGQGLYNERFF	TGTGCCAGCAGCCCGGGACAGGGGTTGTACAATGAGCGGTTCTTC
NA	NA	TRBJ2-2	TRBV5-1	CASSLGGRANTGELFF	TGCGCCAGCAGCTTGGGTGGACGCGCGAACACCGGGGAGCTGTTTTTT
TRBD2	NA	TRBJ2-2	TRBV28	CASSLDAGGISGELFF	TGTGCCAGCAGTTTGGACGCGGGGGGGATTTCCGGGGAGCTGTTTTTT
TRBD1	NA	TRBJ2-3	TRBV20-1	CSARALRGQGVADTQYF	TGCAGTGCTAGAGCTCTGCGCGGACAGGGGGTTGCAGATACGCAGTATTTT
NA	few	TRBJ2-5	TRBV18	CASSGPPTRETQYF	TGTGCCAGCTCAGGGCCCCCGACGCGAGAGACCCAGTACTTC
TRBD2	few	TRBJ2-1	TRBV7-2	CASSTGLAGGQGEQFF	TGTGCCAGCAGCACGGGACTAGCGGGGGGGCAGGGTGAGCAGTTCTTC
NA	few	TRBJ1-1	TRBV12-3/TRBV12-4	CASTASGGLRTEAFF	TGTGCCAGCACCGCGTCGGGGGGGCTGAGGACTGAAGCTTTCTTT
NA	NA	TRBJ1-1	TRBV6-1	CAIHRGNTEAFF	TGTGCCATCCACCGCGGGAACACTGAAGCTTTCTTT
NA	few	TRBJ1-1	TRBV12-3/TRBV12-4	CASSGISATEAFF	TGTGCCAGCAGTGGAATTTCAGCCACTGAAGCTTTCTTT
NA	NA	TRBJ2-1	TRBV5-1	CASSYLAGAGGNEQFF	TGCGCCAGCAGCTATCTGGCGGGAGCAGGGGGGAATGAGCAGTTCTTC
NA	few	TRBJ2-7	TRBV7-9	CASSRSGSNYEQYF	TGTGCCAGCAGCCGGAGCGGGTCGAACTACGAGCAGTACTTC